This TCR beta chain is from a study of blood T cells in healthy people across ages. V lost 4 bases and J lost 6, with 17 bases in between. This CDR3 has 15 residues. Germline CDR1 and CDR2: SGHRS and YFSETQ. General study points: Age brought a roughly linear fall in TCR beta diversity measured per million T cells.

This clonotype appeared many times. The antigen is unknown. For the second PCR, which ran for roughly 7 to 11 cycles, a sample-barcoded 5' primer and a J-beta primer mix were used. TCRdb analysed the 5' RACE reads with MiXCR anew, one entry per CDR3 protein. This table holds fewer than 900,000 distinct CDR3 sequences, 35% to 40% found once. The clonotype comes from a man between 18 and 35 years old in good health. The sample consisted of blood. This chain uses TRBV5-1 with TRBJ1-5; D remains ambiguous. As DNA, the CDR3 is TGCGCCAGCAGCCCCAGCGGGGAGCGGGGTCAGCCCCAGCATTTT. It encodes CASSPSGERGQPQHF.